This TCR beta chain derives from a study of T cell responses to AZD1222 COVID-19 vaccine. Overall study results and limits: Nearly half of the spike-specific TCRs reportedly recognize variant regions that carry no mutations.

V lost 4 bases to trimming and J lost 4 bases; unmatched junction nucleotides: 11. The CDR3 is 15 amino acids. Germline CDR1 reads SGHDT; CDR2 reads YYEEEE. This table comes from immunoSEQ multiplex PCR, and its TCRdb copy is limited to in-frame clones, with some not included. The sample lists about 99,000 clones; roughly nine tenths were seen once. With respect to this clone: The antigen remains undetermined.

The chain combines TRBV5-6 with TRBJ2-7; TRBD1 aligns across 7 bases. This sequence originates from an adult who received the MenACWY meningococcal vaccine as a control. Specimen: peripheral blood, collected 28 days after the second dose of the MenACWY control vaccine. CDR3 DNA: TGTGCCAGCAGCCAGGATCCAACAGGGGTATACGAGCAGTACTTC. Translation: CASSQDPTGVYEQYF.